This T cell receptor beta chain was recovered during a study of blood T cells in healthy people across ages. The CDR3 runs to 13 residues. Germline V gene lookup returns CDR1 MNHEY and CDR2 SVGAGI. V was clipped by 5 bases and J by 11 bases, with 18 bases between them. Next came a second PCR, run for about 7 to 12 cycles, which used a sample-barcoded 5' primer along with a J-beta primer mix. Paired-end reads containing CDR3 totaled no fewer than 2.5 million for each sample. TCRdb itself ran the 5' RACE reads through MiXCR, one entry per CDR3 protein. The table has more than 500,000 distinct CDR3 sequences, about a quarter seen once. This same sample was also part of a study on T cells of mothers and their children. In that study: At a sensitivity of around 100 clones per million clonotypes, no persistent microchimeric T cell clones appeared.

The chain links TRBV6-5 to TRBJ2-5; D might be TRBD2 (5 bases). The TCR was taken from a boy between 2 and 10 years old in good health. Sequencing input: blood. The CDR3 sequence: CASSPRSGYQQYF. The CDR3, as DNA: TGTGCCAGCAGTCCCAGATCGGGGTATCAGCAGTACTTC.